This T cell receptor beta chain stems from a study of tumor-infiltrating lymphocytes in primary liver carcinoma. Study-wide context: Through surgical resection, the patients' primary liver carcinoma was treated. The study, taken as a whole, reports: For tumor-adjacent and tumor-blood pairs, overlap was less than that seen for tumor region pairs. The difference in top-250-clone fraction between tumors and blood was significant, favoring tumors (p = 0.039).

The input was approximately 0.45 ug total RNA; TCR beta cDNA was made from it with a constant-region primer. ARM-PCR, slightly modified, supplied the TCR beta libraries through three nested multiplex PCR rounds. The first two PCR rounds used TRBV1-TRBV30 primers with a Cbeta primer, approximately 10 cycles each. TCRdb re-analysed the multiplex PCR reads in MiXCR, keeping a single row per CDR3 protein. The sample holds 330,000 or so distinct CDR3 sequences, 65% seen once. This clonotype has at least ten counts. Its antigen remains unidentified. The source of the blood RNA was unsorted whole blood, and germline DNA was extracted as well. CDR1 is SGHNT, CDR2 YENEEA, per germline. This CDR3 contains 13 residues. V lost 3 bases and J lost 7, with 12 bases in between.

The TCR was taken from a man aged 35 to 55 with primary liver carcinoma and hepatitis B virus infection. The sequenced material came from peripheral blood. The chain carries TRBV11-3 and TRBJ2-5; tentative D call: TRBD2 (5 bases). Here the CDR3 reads CASSFGEGRTQYF. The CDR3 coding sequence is TGTGCCAGCAGCTTCGGGGAAGGTCGGACCCAGTACTTC.